These 28 T cell receptor beta chains came from one sample sequenced in a study of shared clonotypes between healthy human individuals. TCRdb's table, derived via immunoSEQ multiplex PCR, lists solely in-frame clones and lacks some. In the table there are some 2,500,000 clones, 85% to 95% of which are singletons. Sample: naive CD4+ T cells from PBMCs. Stated subset: CD45RA+ positively selected. These receptor sequences come from a man aged 18-30 years in good health. Some clones in this sample may be carry-over from other donors' samples.

Regarding this clone: Additional DNA sequences in this sample encode the identical CDR3. The rearrangement links TRBV5-1 to TRBJ2-7; D possibly corresponds to TRBD2 (6 bases). The V gene's germline CDR1 is SGHRS and CDR2 YFSETQ. This CDR3 comprises 15 residues. V was trimmed by 4 bases and J by 2 bases, leaving 16 bases between them. The CDR3 DNA reads TGCGCCAGCAGCCTTTCGGGTACGGGGGCCTACGAGCAGTACTTC. This gives the protein CASSLSGTGAYEQYF.

This clone has just one count. The genes are TRBV7-2 and TRBJ2-3, with 7 bases lining up with TRBD1. The germline V gene has CDR1 SGHTA and CDR2 FQGNSA. The junction had 4 bases not matched to a gene; V was cut back by 5 bases and J by 2 bases. This CDR3 spans 14 amino acids. The CDR3 DNA follows: TGTGCCAGCAGCCGGGGACAGATCACAGATACGCAGTATTTT. Translating it yields CASSRGQITDTQYF.

A note on this clone: This same CDR3 is encoded by further DNA sequences in the sample. The chain employs TRBV18 and TRBJ2-7; 7 nucleotides line up with TRBD1. The CDR3 covers 14 residues. Germline CDR1 is KGHSH and CDR2 is LQKENI. V was clipped by 1 base and J by 1 base; unmatched bases: 1. CDR3 in DNA: TGTGCCAGCTCACCACAGACAGGGTCCTACGAGCAGTACTTC. Protein sequence: CASSPQTGSYEQYF.

Comments on this clone: Other DNA sequences of this sample code for an identical CDR3. This chain uses TRBV11-2 with TRBJ2-6; D gene uncertain. V was clipped by 1 base and J by 0 bases, with 4 bases between them. The germline V gene has CDR1 SGHAT and CDR2 FQNNGV. This CDR3 is built from 15 residues. Written as DNA, the CDR3 is TGTGCCAGCAGCTTAGGTTTCTCTGGGGCCAACGTCCTGACTTTC. Its translation: CASSLGFSGANVLTF.

This chain connects TRBV5-1 to TRBJ2-1, with TRBD2 matching over 7 bases. CDR1 SGHRS and CDR2 YFSETQ come from the germline V gene. After removal of 4 bases from V and 3 bases from J, the junction contained 10 bases not matched to a gene. This CDR3 region has 16 residues. DNA of the CDR3: TGCGCCAGCAGCCCTGCCGGGACTATTGTCTACAATGAGCAGTTCTTC. This encodes CASSPAGTIVYNEQFF. Together with reference TRBV5-1 and TRBJ2-1, the CDR3 gives the full variable domain: KAGVTQTPRYLIKTRGQQVTLSCSPISGHRSVSWYQQTPGQGLQFLFEYFSETQRNKGNFPGRFSGRQFSNSRSEMNVSTLELGDSALYLCASSPAGTIVYNEQFFGPGTRLTVL.

This chain links TRBV19 with TRBJ2-7, with 8 bases that match TRBD1. The junction had 1 base not matched to a gene; V was cut back by 5 bases and J by 7 bases. The CDR3 covers 11 residues. CDR1 and CDR2 (germline): LNHDA, SQIVND (reference sequence). CDR3 coding DNA: TGTGCCAGTAGTGGACAGGGAGAGCAGTACTTC. The encoded protein is CASSGQGEQYF.

The V gene is TRBV5-1, the J gene TRBJ2-3; D gene unclear. Germline assignment: CDR1 SGHRS and CDR2 YFSETQ. The CDR3 extends over 15 amino acids. Trimming shortened V by 3 bases and J by 1 base, and 12 bases separated the two germline ends. The CDR3 protein is CASSSPHGGTDTQYF. The CDR3 nucleotides are TGCGCCAGCAGCTCCCCCCACGGTGGCACAGATACGCAGTATTTT.

This chain connects TRBV21-1 to TRBJ1-2; the listed D gene, TRBD1, was not tested against the DNA. TRBV21-1 is reported as a pseudogene. The CDR3 consists of 15 residues. The CDR3 sequence is CASSNRDRANYGYTF. CDR3 in DNA: TGTGCCAGCAGCAACAGGGACAGGGCAAACTATGGCTACACCTTC.

The rearrangement uses TRBV2 and TRBJ2-7; 13 nucleotides line up with TRBD2. The ends lost 6 bases at V and 3 bases at J; junction bases unmatched: 5. The germline CDR1 and CDR2 sequences are SNHLY and FYNNEI. The length of the CDR3 is 15 residues. CDR3 in amino acids: CASRDRTSGSYEQYF. CDR3 nucleotides: TGTGCCAGCAGAGACCGGACTAGCGGGAGCTACGAGCAGTACTTC. The full variable domain, with the rest looked up from reference TRBV2 and TRBJ2-7, is EPEVTQTPSHQVTQMGQEVILRCVPISNHLYFYWYRQILGQKVEFLVSFYNNEISEKSEIFDDQFSVERPDGSNFTLKIRSTKLEDSAMYFCASRDRTSGSYEQYFGPGTRLTVT.

This clone has a single count. The CDR3 protein is CASSSPRRHTNTEAFF. As DNA, the CDR3 is TGTGCCAGCAGTTCCCCTCGTCGGCACACGAACACTGAAGCTTTCTTT. The rearrangement joins TRBV6-5 to TRBJ1-1; D remains unclear. The CDR3 contains 16 residues. The V end was cut by 4 bases, the J end by 1 base, with 16 bases between. Looked up from germline, CDR1 is MNHEY and CDR2 is SVGAGI.

The chain carries TRBV11-3 and TRBJ1-1; D unresolved. V was shortened by 3 bases and J by 5 bases, with 13 bases between the two germline ends. The CDR3 has 14 amino acids. CDR1 SGHNT and CDR2 YENEEA come from the germline V gene. In DNA, the CDR3 is TGTGCCAGCAGCTTGGGAGGAACGGGGACTGAAGCTTTCTTT. Translating gives CASSLGGTGTEAFF.

This CDR3 is CATISGRIYEQFF. The CDR3, as DNA: TGTGCCACAATTAGCGGGAGGATCTATGAGCAGTTCTTC. This chain connects TRBV14 to TRBJ2-1, with 10 bases matching TRBD2. Germline CDR1 reads SGHDN; CDR2 reads FVKESK. CDR3 length: 13 amino acids. The J segment lost 8 bases and the V segment lost 10 bases, leaving 8 bases of the junction unmatched.

V and J are TRBV28 and TRBJ1-1; the D is unclear. V dropped 8 bases and J dropped 11 bases, with 24 bases sitting between them. The length of the CDR3 is 14 residues. The germline V gene encodes CDR1 MDHEN and CDR2 SYDVKM. The CDR3 DNA is TGTGCCAGCGGAGCTCGGGCAGCGTCGCAAGGTGCTTTCTTT. Amino acid sequence: CASGARAASQGAFF.

This clone was detected only once. This chain connects TRBV18 to TRBJ2-1; 11 nucleotides align to TRBD2. V lost 1 base to trimming and J lost 8 bases; unmatched junction nucleotides: 4. The length of the CDR3 is 15 residues. Germline values: CDR1 KGHSH, CDR2 LQKENI. In DNA form, the CDR3 reads TGTGCCAGCTCACCACTGATACTAGCGGGAGATGAGCAGTTCTTC. Translation gives CASSPLILAGDEQFF.

This chain joins TRBV7-2 and TRBJ2-1; D is possibly TRBD2 (7 bases). The CDR3 is made up of 15 amino acids. Germline values: CDR1 SGHTA, CDR2 FQGNSA. V gave up 0 bases and J gave up 9 bases, with 15 bases separating them. CDR3 protein: CASSLAGGGLIEQFF. CDR3 bases: TGTGCCAGCAGCTTAGCGGGAGGGGGTCTCATTGAGCAGTTCTTC. Looking up the rest from reference TRBV7-2 and TRBJ2-1 gives the full variable domain: GAGVSQSPSNKVTEKGKDVELRCDPISGHTALYWYRQSLGQGLEFLIYFQGNSAPDKSGLPSDRFSAERTGGSVSTLTIQRTQQEDSAVYLCASSLAGGGLIEQFFGPGTRLTVL.

This rearrangement joins TRBV14 to TRBJ2-2; possible D gene TRBD1, 5 bases. The V end was cut by 6 bases, the J end by 1 base, with 12 bases between. Germline V gene data show CDR1 as SGHDN and CDR2 as FVKESK. The CDR3 contains 15 residues. CDR3 sequence (DNA): TGTGCCAGCAGGAGAGATGGACAGAACACCGGGGAGCTGTTTTTT. Protein: CASRRDGQNTGELFF.

This clone was recorded only once. The CDR3 bases are TGTGCCAGCAGCTTAGGTCGCGGCGGAGAGGAGACCCAGTACTTC. Protein product: CASSLGRGGEETQYF. The V gene is TRBV11-3, the J gene TRBJ2-5; no reliable D call. CDR1 is SGHNT, CDR2 YENEEA, per germline. CDR3 size: 15 residues. Trimming shortened V by 1 base and J by 5 bases, and 14 bases separated the two germline ends.

CDR3 DNA: TGTGCCTCATACAGGGGGCTACCGGCCTCTGGAAACGAGCAGTACTTC. It specifies CASYRGLPASGNEQYF. The chain carries TRBV30 and TRBJ2-5, with 9 bases matching TRBD1. The end of the DNA fits TRBJ2-7 better, so the J call may be wrong. The CDR3 covers 16 residues. From germline, CDR1 is GTSNPN and CDR2 SVGIG (reference sequence).

Remarks on this clone: This CDR3 is also generated by other DNA sequences in the sample. The chain recombines TRBV29-1 with TRBJ1-1; 9 nucleotides line up with TRBD1. V lost 3 bases, J lost 0 bases, and 2 bases stayed unmatched. The CDR3 is 14 amino acids. The germline gives CDR1 SQVTM, CDR2 ANQGSEA. Written as DNA, the CDR3 is TGCAGCGTTGATCGGACAGGGGTGAACACTGAAGCTTTCTTT. Its translation is CSVDRTGVNTEAFF.

The V call is TRBV2, the J call TRBJ2-3, with D possibly matching TRBD2 (7 bases). CDR1 and CDR2 from the germline V gene are SNHLY and FYNNEI. The ends were cut back, 7 bases at V and 0 bases at J, with 17 bases in the middle. The CDR3 covers 16 residues. DNA of the CDR3: TGTGCCAGCACAGGGGAGGGGGGCTCTAGCACAGATACGCAGTATTTT. Translated: CASTGEGGSSTDTQYF.

With regard to this clone: This specimen includes other DNA sequences encoding the same CDR3. The chain employs TRBV29-1 and TRBJ1-1; TRBD1 matches at 8 bases. Trimming cost V 6 bases and J 4 bases; bases outside gene matches: 7. The CDR3 length is 13 residues. Germline loops: CDR1 SQVTM, CDR2 ANQGSEA. CDR3 bases: TGCAGCGTCACTCAGGGGGCGCGCACTGAAGCTTTCTTT. Translating it yields CSVTQGARTEAFF.

The rearrangement uses TRBV15 and TRBJ1-1; D not certain. V lost 1 base and J 0 bases, leaving 6 bases between the germline ends. Germline V gene sequence: CDR1 LNHNV, CDR2 YYDKDF (reference sequence). This CDR3 contains 14 residues. CDR3 nucleotide sequence: TGTGCCACCAGCAGAGGCGGGTTGAACACTGAAGCTTTCTTT. Translating gives CATSRGGLNTEAFF.

The chain joins TRBV7-2 to TRBJ2-3, with 15 positions matching TRBD2. Germline V CDR1 and CDR2: SGHTA, FQGNSA. The CDR3 has 19 residues. Trimming at V came to 3 bases and at J to 3 bases, leaving 10 bases not matched to a gene. In DNA form, the CDR3 reads TGTGCCAGCAGCTTTTGGGGCCCGGGACTAGCGGGAGGAACAGATACGCAGTATTTT. Its protein product is CASSFWGPGLAGGTDTQYF.

This clone came up once. J is TRBJ1-1 and V is TRBV19; D possibly corresponds to TRBD1 (6 bases). Germline V gene data show CDR1 as LNHDA and CDR2 as SQIVND (reference sequence). The CDR3 covers 16 residues. The V and J ends lost 2 bases and 2 bases respectively, with 15 bases between them. CDR3 nucleotides: TGTGCCAGTAGTATATTCCCAGGGGCCGGAAACACTGAAGCTTTCTTT. Encoded protein: CASSIFPGAGNTEAFF.

Details on this clone: At the DNA level, this CDR3 is encoded by other sequences in the same sample as well. V and J are TRBV7-7 and TRBJ2-5; either TRBD1 or TRBD2 may fit D (6 bases each). The CDR3 length is 14 residues. Germline CDR1 reads SSHAT; CDR2 reads FNYEAQ (reference sequence). The V gene lost 5 bases and the J gene lost 2 bases, with 12 bases spanning the gap. The CDR3 coding sequence is TGTGCCAGCAGCCTAGGGGGGCGACAAGAGACCCAGTACTTC. Translating gives CASSLGGRQETQYF.

This rearrangement joins TRBV13 to TRBJ1-2; D gene unclear. V was clipped by 4 bases and J by 7 bases, with 16 bases between them. CDR3 length equals 14 residues. The germline gives CDR1 PRHDT, CDR2 FYEKMQ (reference sequence). The CDR3 nucleotides are TGTGCCAGCAGCTCGCTAGCGGGCTACGGTGGCTACACCTTC. Translated: CASSSLAGYGGYTF. The full variable domain, with the rest looked up from reference TRBV13 and TRBJ1-2, is AAGVIQSPRHLIKEKRETATLKCYPIPRHDTVYWYQQGPGQDPQFLISFYEKMQSDKGSIPDRFSAQQFSDYHSELNMSSLELGDSALYFCASSSLAGYGGYTFGSGTRLTVV.

CDR3 sequence (DNA): TGTGCCAGCATGCTGTATGTAGGAGACCACAATGAGCAGTTCTTC. Amino acids: CASMLYVGDHNEQFF. The J gene is TRBJ2-1, the V gene TRBV11-2; the D is unclear. The CDR3 contains 15 residues. The germline V gene has CDR1 SGHAT and CDR2 FQNNGV. Trimming removed 7 bases from V and 5 bases from J, with 18 bases in between.

In this sample, this clone turned up once. This chain connects TRBV5-1 to TRBJ2-3; no definite D call. With 8 bases removed from V and 6 bases from J, the gap between germline ends came to 19 bases. Germline V lookup: CDR1 SGHRS, CDR2 YFSETQ. The CDR3 length is 14 residues. The CDR3 spells CASFQRGGGDTQYF. The CDR3 DNA reads TGCGCCAGTTTCCAGCGCGGTGGTGGGGATACGCAGTATTTT.